Listed below are T cell receptor beta chains from one sample, sequenced in a study of cytomegalovirus exposure and HLA in healthy donors. The table came from immunoSEQ multiplex PCR; TCRdb's copy has only in-frame clones and leaves some out. The data contain 100,000 to 150,000 clones, roughly 74% of them singletons. Sample: PBMCs. The receptor source for this set is a woman in her fifties or sixties in good health and CMV-seropositive. Each CDR3 is given with its conserved first and last residue. Fields, in order: J gene, clone size, D gene, V gene, CDR3 protein, CDR3 DNA. A D gene is named only where the DNA matches it firmly. Only some rows state a clone size, as once, few, many or a class for expanded clones.

j_call: TRBJ1-1
clone_size: few
d_call: NA
v_call: TRBV5-1
cdr3_aa: CASSLEGAEAFF
cdr3_nt: TGCGCCAGCAGCTTGGAGGGGGCTGAAGCTTTCTTT

j_call: TRBJ1-3
clone_size: NA
d_call: NA
v_call: TRBV6-5
cdr3_aa: CASRPGLFGNTIYF
cdr3_nt: TGTGCCAGCAGACCGGGACTCTTTGGAAACACCATATATTTT

j_call: TRBJ1-1
clone_size: few
d_call: TRBD1
v_call: TRBV6-6
cdr3_aa: CASRWGQPPEAFF
cdr3_nt: TGTGCCAGCAGATGGGGACAGCCCCCTGAAGCTTTCTTT

j_call: TRBJ1-2
clone_size: NA
d_call: TRBD1
v_call: TRBV2
cdr3_aa: CASSRTGSGYTF
cdr3_nt: TGTGCCAGCAGCAGGACAGGCAGTGGCTACACCTTC

j_call: TRBJ1-5
clone_size: few
d_call: NA
v_call: TRBV4-3
cdr3_aa: CASSQDIRQPQHF
cdr3_nt: TGCGCCAGCAGCCAAGATATACGGCAGCCCCAGCATTTT

j_call: TRBJ1-2
clone_size: few
d_call: NA
v_call: TRBV6-1
cdr3_aa: CASSEDGDYGYPF
cdr3_nt: TGTGCCAGCAGTGAAGATGGGGACTATGGCTACCCCTTC

j_call: TRBJ1-5
clone_size: NA
d_call: TRBD1
v_call: TRBV27
cdr3_aa: CASSLGQGAHQSQHF
cdr3_nt: TGTGCCAGCAGTCTCGGACAGGGGGCACATCAGTCCCAGCATTTT

j_call: TRBJ2-3
clone_size: NA
d_call: TRBD2
v_call: TRBV7-2
cdr3_aa: CASSLGVLAGMADTQYF
cdr3_nt: TGTGCCAGCAGCTTAGGCGTCCTAGCGGGGATGGCAGATACGCAGTATTTT

j_call: TRBJ2-5
clone_size: NA
d_call: TRBD1
v_call: TRBV19
cdr3_aa: CASRRTGGAETQYF
cdr3_nt: TGTGCCAGTAGGAGGACAGGGGGCGCAGAGACCCAGTACTTC

j_call: TRBJ2-3
clone_size: NA
d_call: NA
v_call: TRBV5-4
cdr3_aa: CATSEGATLGTDTQYF
cdr3_nt: TGTGCCACCTCTGAAGGGGCTACCCTAGGCACAGATACGCAGTATTTT

j_call: TRBJ2-2
clone_size: once
d_call: NA
v_call: TRBV27
cdr3_aa: CASRLLGPDTGELFF
cdr3_nt: TGTGCCAGCAGGCTGCTGGGGCCGGACACCGGGGAGCTGTTTTTT

j_call: TRBJ1-1
clone_size: NA
d_call: TRBD1
v_call: TRBV10-2
cdr3_aa: CASSGGQGVTEAFF
cdr3_nt: TGCGCCAGCAGTGGGGGACAGGGAGTGACTGAAGCTTTCTTT

j_call: TRBJ2-3
clone_size: NA
d_call: TRBD2
v_call: TRBV10-1
cdr3_aa: CASSDGGGFTDTQYF
cdr3_nt: TGCGCCAGCAGTGATGGGGGGGGATTCACAGATACGCAGTATTTT

j_call: TRBJ2-4
clone_size: NA
d_call: TRBD2
v_call: TRBV30
cdr3_aa: CAWTVGGFNIQYF
cdr3_nt: TGTGCCTGGACCGTGGGAGGGTTTAACATTCAGTACTTC

j_call: TRBJ2-5
clone_size: NA
d_call: TRBD2
v_call: TRBV5-4
cdr3_aa: CASSLVPGGRETQYF
cdr3_nt: TGTGCCAGCAGCTTGGTACCGGGGGGACGAGAGACCCAGTACTTC

j_call: TRBJ1-1
clone_size: NA
d_call: NA
v_call: TRBV20-1
cdr3_aa: CSPGGGTEAFF
cdr3_nt: TGCAGTCCGGGAGGGGGGACTGAAGCTTTCTTT

j_call: TRBJ1-1
clone_size: NA
d_call: NA
v_call: TRBV6-5
cdr3_aa: CASSQRAGEGTEAFF
cdr3_nt: TGTGCCAGCAGCCAGCGGGCAGGGGAGGGGACTGAAGCTTTCTTT

j_call: TRBJ2-2
clone_size: NA
d_call: NA
v_call: TRBV11-3
cdr3_aa: CASSLQGLNTGELFF
cdr3_nt: TGTGCCAGCAGCTTGCAGGGGTTGAACACCGGGGAGCTGTTTTTT

j_call: TRBJ2-7
clone_size: few
d_call: TRBD1
v_call: TRBV5-6
cdr3_aa: CASSSGTAEQYF
cdr3_nt: TGTGCCAGCAGCTCCGGGACAGCCGAGCAGTACTTC

j_call: TRBJ1-1
clone_size: NA
d_call: NA
v_call: TRBV7-2
cdr3_aa: CASSLAGTNTEAFF
cdr3_nt: TGTGCCAGCAGCTTAGCCGGGACAAACACTGAAGCTTTCTTT

j_call: TRBJ1-1
clone_size: NA
d_call: TRBD1
v_call: TRBV19
cdr3_aa: CASSTTGFGTEAFF
cdr3_nt: TGTGCCAGTAGTACGACAGGGTTCGGCACTGAAGCTTTCTTT

j_call: TRBJ1-1
clone_size: NA
d_call: NA
v_call: TRBV4-1
cdr3_aa: CASSQSVWNTEAFF
cdr3_nt: TGCGCCAGCAGCCAAAGCGTCTGGAACACTGAAGCTTTCTTT

j_call: TRBJ2-7
clone_size: NA
d_call: TRBD2
v_call: TRBV7-9
cdr3_aa: CSSGSGAHEQYF
cdr3_nt: TGTTCCAGCGGGAGCGGAGCACACGAGCAGTACTTC

j_call: TRBJ2-2
clone_size: NA
d_call: TRBD1
v_call: TRBV5-4
cdr3_aa: CASSLKGAGDTGELFF
cdr3_nt: TGTGCCAGCAGCTTAAAGGGGGCAGGGGACACCGGGGAGCTGTTTTTT

j_call: TRBJ1-6
clone_size: NA
d_call: TRBD1
v_call: TRBV6-5
cdr3_aa: CASRRRQGWSSPLHF
cdr3_nt: TGTGCCAGCAGACGGCGACAGGGGTGGAGTTCACCCCTCCACTTT

j_call: TRBJ2-1
clone_size: NA
d_call: TRBD2
v_call: TRBV7-2
cdr3_aa: CASSLNSGGYNEQFF
cdr3_nt: TGTGCCAGCAGCTTAAATTCGGGGGGGTACAATGAGCAGTTCTTC

j_call: TRBJ1-2
clone_size: NA
d_call: NA
v_call: TRBV5-4
cdr3_aa: CASSPDRVYGYTF
cdr3_nt: TGTGCCAGCAGTCCGGACAGAGTCTATGGCTACACCTTC

j_call: TRBJ2-5
clone_size: NA
d_call: TRBD2
v_call: TRBV10-3
cdr3_aa: CAISTGSGGGGQETQYF
cdr3_nt: TGTGCCATCAGTACGGGTAGCGGGGGGGGCGGCCAAGAGACCCAGTACTTC

j_call: TRBJ2-3
clone_size: once
d_call: NA
v_call: TRBV18
cdr3_aa: CASSPYQGNTDTQYF
cdr3_nt: TGTGCCAGCTCACCGTACCAGGGTAACACAGATACGCAGTATTTT

j_call: TRBJ1-1
clone_size: NA
d_call: NA
v_call: TRBV19
cdr3_aa: CASSAQGEGFGAFF
cdr3_nt: TGTGCCAGTAGTGCACAGGGTGAGGGGTTTGGAGCTTTCTTT

j_call: TRBJ2-3
clone_size: NA
d_call: TRBD2
v_call: TRBV4-3
cdr3_aa: CASSQSAGGAGGTDTQYF
cdr3_nt: TGCGCCAGCAGCCAATCCGCGGGGGGCGCCGGAGGCACAGATACGCAGTATTTT

j_call: TRBJ2-7
clone_size: NA
d_call: NA
v_call: TRBV7-2
cdr3_aa: CASSLRSRVEPSYEQYF
cdr3_nt: TGTGCCAGCAGCTTACGCTCCCGGGTCGAACCCTCCTACGAGCAGTACTTC

j_call: TRBJ2-5
clone_size: NA
d_call: TRBD1
v_call: TRBV7-2
cdr3_aa: CASSTRQGASAETQYF
cdr3_nt: TGTGCCAGCAGCACCAGACAGGGGGCGTCGGCAGAGACCCAGTACTTC

j_call: TRBJ2-7
clone_size: NA
d_call: NA
v_call: TRBV27
cdr3_aa: CASSSAGAWESYEQYF
cdr3_nt: TGTGCCAGCAGTAGCGCCGGTGCGTGGGAGTCGTACGAGCAGTACTTC

j_call: TRBJ2-7
clone_size: NA
d_call: NA
v_call: TRBV29-1
cdr3_aa: CSVEGRGVYEQYF
cdr3_nt: TGCAGCGTTGAGGGCAGGGGAGTTTACGAGCAGTACTTC

j_call: TRBJ2-1
clone_size: NA
d_call: NA
v_call: TRBV18
cdr3_aa: CASSPSTGIGNEQFF
cdr3_nt: TGTGCCAGCTCACCTTCAACAGGGATAGGCAATGAGCAGTTCTTC

j_call: TRBJ1-1
clone_size: few
d_call: NA
v_call: TRBV5-1
cdr3_aa: CASSRTQNTEAFF
cdr3_nt: TGCGCCAGCAGTCGTACTCAGAACACTGAAGCTTTCTTT

j_call: TRBJ2-2
clone_size: once
d_call: NA
v_call: TRBV19
cdr3_aa: CASTNPDPTGELFF
cdr3_nt: TGTGCCAGTACGAACCCAGATCCCACCGGGGAGCTGTTTTTT

j_call: TRBJ1-1
clone_size: NA
d_call: TRBD1
v_call: TRBV7-6
cdr3_aa: CASSLTGANTEAFF
cdr3_nt: TGTGCCAGCAGCTTAACAGGGGCGAACACTGAAGCTTTCTTT

j_call: TRBJ1-1
clone_size: NA
d_call: NA
v_call: TRBV5-1
cdr3_aa: CASSSGQNTEAFF
cdr3_nt: TGCGCCAGCAGCTCCGGACAGAACACTGAAGCTTTCTTT

j_call: TRBJ2-3
clone_size: NA
d_call: NA
v_call: TRBV11-3
cdr3_aa: CAGSARLSTDTQYF
cdr3_nt: TGTGCCGGCAGCGCCCGACTCTCCACAGATACGCAGTATTTT

j_call: TRBJ2-5
clone_size: NA
d_call: NA
v_call: TRBV5-6
cdr3_aa: CASPLGARKKETQYF
cdr3_nt: TGTGCCAGCCCGCTGGGGGCGAGGAAGAAAGAGACCCAGTACTTC

j_call: TRBJ2-5
clone_size: NA
d_call: NA
v_call: TRBV19
cdr3_aa: CASSNLGGGETQYF
cdr3_nt: TGTGCCAGTAGTAACCTGGGAGGAGGGGAGACCCAGTACTTC

j_call: TRBJ2-5
clone_size: NA
d_call: TRBD2
v_call: TRBV5-4
cdr3_aa: CASSLGSGGARETQYF
cdr3_nt: TGTGCCAGCAGCTTGGGCAGCGGGGGGGCCAGAGAGACCCAGTACTTC

j_call: TRBJ2-5
clone_size: NA
d_call: NA
v_call: TRBV18
cdr3_aa: CASSPSSETQYF
cdr3_nt: TGTGCCAGCTCACCTTCTTCCGAGACCCAGTACTTC

j_call: TRBJ1-2
clone_size: NA
d_call: NA
v_call: TRBV30
cdr3_aa: CAWSGAYGYTF
cdr3_nt: TGTGCCTGGAGTGGGGCCTATGGCTACACCTTC

j_call: TRBJ2-7
clone_size: NA
d_call: NA
v_call: TRBV7-8
cdr3_aa: CASSLDRQGSYEQYF
cdr3_nt: TGTGCCAGCAGCTTAGATCGGCAGGGATCCTACGAGCAGTACTTC

j_call: TRBJ1-6
clone_size: few
d_call: NA
v_call: TRBV5-1
cdr3_aa: CASSATGLNSPLHF
cdr3_nt: TGCGCCAGCAGCGCCACAGGGCTCAATTCACCCCTCCACTTT

j_call: TRBJ2-2
clone_size: NA
d_call: NA
v_call: TRBV10-3
cdr3_aa: CAISELGVGNTGELFF
cdr3_nt: TGTGCCATCAGTGAATTAGGGGTAGGGAACACCGGGGAGCTGTTTTTT

j_call: TRBJ2-7
clone_size: NA
d_call: TRBD1
v_call: TRBV7-2
cdr3_aa: CASRTGGNEQYF
cdr3_nt: TGTGCCAGCAGAACAGGGGGAAACGAGCAGTACTTC

j_call: TRBJ2-3
clone_size: NA
d_call: TRBD1
v_call: TRBV5-1
cdr3_aa: CASSATAGTGTDTQYF
cdr3_nt: TGCGCCAGCAGCGCAACGGCCGGGACAGGGACAGATACGCAGTATTTT

j_call: TRBJ2-1
clone_size: few
d_call: NA
v_call: TRBV19
cdr3_aa: CASSINPGMDNEQFF
cdr3_nt: TGTGCCAGTAGTATAAATCCAGGGATGGACAATGAGCAGTTCTTC

j_call: TRBJ2-7
clone_size: NA
d_call: TRBD2
v_call: TRBV7-6
cdr3_aa: CASSLGLAASSEQYF
cdr3_nt: TGTGCCAGCAGCTTAGGACTAGCGGCCTCTAGCGAGCAGTACTTC

j_call: TRBJ1-3
clone_size: NA
d_call: NA
v_call: TRBV18
cdr3_aa: CASSRQGIGNTIYF
cdr3_nt: TGTGCCAGCTCACGGCAGGGAATTGGAAACACCATATATTTT

j_call: TRBJ2-1
clone_size: once
d_call: TRBD1
v_call: TRBV18
cdr3_aa: CASSPGFGQGYNEQFF
cdr3_nt: TGTGCCAGCTCACCAGGGTTCGGACAGGGCTACAATGAGCAGTTCTTC

j_call: TRBJ2-3
clone_size: once
d_call: NA
v_call: TRBV6-5
cdr3_aa: CASRSGGSTDTQYF
cdr3_nt: TGTGCCAGCAGGTCCGGGGGTAGCACAGATACGCAGTATTTT

j_call: TRBJ1-5
clone_size: NA
d_call: NA
v_call: TRBV9
cdr3_aa: CASSVGLGADQPQHF
cdr3_nt: TGTGCCAGCAGCGTTGGGCTGGGGGCAGACCAGCCCCAGCATTTT